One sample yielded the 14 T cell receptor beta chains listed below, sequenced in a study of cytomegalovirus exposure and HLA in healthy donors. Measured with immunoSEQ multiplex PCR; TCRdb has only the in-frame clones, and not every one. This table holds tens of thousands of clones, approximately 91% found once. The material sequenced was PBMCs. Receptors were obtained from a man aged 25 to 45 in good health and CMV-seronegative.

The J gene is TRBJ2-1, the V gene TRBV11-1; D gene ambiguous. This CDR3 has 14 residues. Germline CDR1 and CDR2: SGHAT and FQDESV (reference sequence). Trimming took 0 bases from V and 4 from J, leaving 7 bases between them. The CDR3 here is CASSLAQTYNEQFF. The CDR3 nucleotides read TGTGCCAGCAGCTTAGCGCAGACATACAATGAGCAGTTCTTC.

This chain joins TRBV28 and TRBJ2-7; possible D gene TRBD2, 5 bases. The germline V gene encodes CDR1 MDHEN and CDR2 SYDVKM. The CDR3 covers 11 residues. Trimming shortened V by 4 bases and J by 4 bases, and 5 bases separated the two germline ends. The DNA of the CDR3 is TGTGCCAGCAGTTCGGGGTACGAGCAGTACTTC. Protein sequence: CASSSGYEQYF. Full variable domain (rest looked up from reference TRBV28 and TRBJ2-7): DVKVTQSSRYLVKRTGEKVFLECVQDMDHENMFWYRQDPGLGLRLIYFSYDVKMKEKGDIPEGYSVSREKKERFSLILESASTNQTSMYLCASSSGYEQYFGPGTRLTVT.

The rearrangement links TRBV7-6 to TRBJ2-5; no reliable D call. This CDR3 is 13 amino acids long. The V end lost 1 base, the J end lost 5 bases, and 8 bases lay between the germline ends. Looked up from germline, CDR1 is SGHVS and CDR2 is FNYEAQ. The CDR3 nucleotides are TGTGCCAGCAGCTTAGTAGTCGGGGAGACCCAGTACTTC. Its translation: CASSLVVGETQYF.

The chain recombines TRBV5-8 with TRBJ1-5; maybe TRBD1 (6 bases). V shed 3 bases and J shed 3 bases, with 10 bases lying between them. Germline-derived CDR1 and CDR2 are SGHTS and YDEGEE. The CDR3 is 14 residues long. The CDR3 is CASSYRDTNQPQHF. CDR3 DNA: TGTGCCAGCAGCTACCGGGACACCAATCAGCCCCAGCATTTT.

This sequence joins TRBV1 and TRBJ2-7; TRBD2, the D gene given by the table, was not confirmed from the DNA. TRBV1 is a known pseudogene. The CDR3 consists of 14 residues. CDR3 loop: CTSAPGSYSYEQYF. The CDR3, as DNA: TGCACCAGCGCCCCCGGGTCTTACTCCTACGAGCAGTACTTC.

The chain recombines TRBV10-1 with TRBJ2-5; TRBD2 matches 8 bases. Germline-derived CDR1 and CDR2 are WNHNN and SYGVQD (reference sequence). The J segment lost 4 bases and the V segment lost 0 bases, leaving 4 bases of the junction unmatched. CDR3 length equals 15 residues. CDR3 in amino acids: CASSESGLAGETQYF. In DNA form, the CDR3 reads TGCGCCAGCAGTGAGTCAGGGCTAGCGGGAGAGACCCAGTACTTC.

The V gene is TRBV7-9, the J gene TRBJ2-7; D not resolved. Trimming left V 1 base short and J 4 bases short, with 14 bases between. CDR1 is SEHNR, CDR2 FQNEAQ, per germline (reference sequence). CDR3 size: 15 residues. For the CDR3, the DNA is TGTGCCAGCAGCTTAGGAGCCGGAGCTTCGTACGAGCAGTACTTC. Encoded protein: CASSLGAGASYEQYF.

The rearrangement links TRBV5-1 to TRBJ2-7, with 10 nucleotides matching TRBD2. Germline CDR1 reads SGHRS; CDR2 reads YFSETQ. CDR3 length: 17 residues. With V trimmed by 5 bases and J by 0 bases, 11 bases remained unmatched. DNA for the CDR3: TGCGCCAGCAGTTTGAGGACTAGCGGAGGGAGCTCCTACGAGCAGTACTTC. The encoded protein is CASSLRTSGGSSYEQYF.

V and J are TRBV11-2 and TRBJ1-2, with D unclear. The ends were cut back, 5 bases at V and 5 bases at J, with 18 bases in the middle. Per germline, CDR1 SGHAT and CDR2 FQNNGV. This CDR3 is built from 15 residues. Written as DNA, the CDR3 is TGTGCCAGCAGCCCACTCCGCCCAAGTCGTTATGGCTACACCTTC. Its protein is CASSPLRPSRYGYTF.

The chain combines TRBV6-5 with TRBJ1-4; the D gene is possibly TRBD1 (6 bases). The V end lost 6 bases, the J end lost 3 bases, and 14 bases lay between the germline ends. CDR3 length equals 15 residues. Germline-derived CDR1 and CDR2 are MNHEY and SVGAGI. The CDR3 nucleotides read TGTGCCAGCAGGGGACAAAAGGCACCTAATGAAAAACTGTTTTTT. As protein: CASRGQKAPNEKLFF.

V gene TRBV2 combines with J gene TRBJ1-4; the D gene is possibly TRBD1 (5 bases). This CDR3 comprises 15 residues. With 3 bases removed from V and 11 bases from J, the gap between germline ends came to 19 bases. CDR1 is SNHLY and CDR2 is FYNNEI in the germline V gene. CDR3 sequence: CASSDLGEGTIKLFF. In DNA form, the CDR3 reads TGTGCCAGCAGTGATTTGGGGGAGGGGACGATCAAACTGTTTTTT.

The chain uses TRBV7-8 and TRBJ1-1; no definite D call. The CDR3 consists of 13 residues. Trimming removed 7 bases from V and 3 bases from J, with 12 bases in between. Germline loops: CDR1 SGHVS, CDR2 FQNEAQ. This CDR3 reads CASTLTGHTEAFF. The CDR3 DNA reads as TGTGCCAGCACCCTAACGGGTCACACTGAAGCTTTCTTT. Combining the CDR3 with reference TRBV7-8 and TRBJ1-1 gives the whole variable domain GAGVSQSPRYKVAKRGQDVALRCDPISGHVSLFWYQQALGQGPEFLTYFQNEAQLDKSGLPSDRFFAERPEGSVSTLKIQRTQQEDSAVYLCASTLTGHTEAFFGQGTRLTVV.

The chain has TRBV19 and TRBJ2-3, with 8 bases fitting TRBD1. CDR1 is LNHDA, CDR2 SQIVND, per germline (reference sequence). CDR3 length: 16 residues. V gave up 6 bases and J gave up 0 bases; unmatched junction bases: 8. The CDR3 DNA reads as TGTGCCAGTAGGGGTGACAGGGGACGGAGCACAGATACGCAGTATTTT. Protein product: CASRGDRGRSTDTQYF.

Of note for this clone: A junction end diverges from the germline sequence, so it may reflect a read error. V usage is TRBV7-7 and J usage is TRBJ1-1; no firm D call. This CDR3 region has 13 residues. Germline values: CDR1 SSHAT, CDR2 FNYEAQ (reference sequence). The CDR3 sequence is CASSYTANTEAFF. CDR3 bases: TGTGCTAGCAGCTACACAGCGAACACTGAAGCTTTCTTT.